One and the same sample provided the 23 T cell receptor beta chains below, sequenced in a study of regulatory T cells in long-lasting Graves disease. The time point: newly diagnosed GD, antithyroid drugs for less than 3 months. From PBMCs, RNA was extracted and then used to make the TCR library. Researchers made TCR beta libraries by using iRepertoire HTBI primers and running Arm-PCR on CDR3 regions. TCRdb reprocessed the multiplex PCR reads via MiXCR and lists one record per CDR3 protein. The table shows a few hundred thousand distinct CDR3 sequences, with 14% occurring only once. This same sample was also taken into another study, of T cells in Graves' hyperthyroidism and ophthalmopathy.

Sequenced here: peripheral blood mononuclear cells (PBMCs), sampled at new diagnosis, from a patient treated with antithyroid drugs. These receptor sequences come from a woman between 45 and 60 years old with Graves disease.

About this clonotype: A much larger clone differs from this one at a single base, so this may be a read error. Here the CDR3 reads CASSPQGGQDYEQHF. The CDR3 nucleotides read TGTGCCAGCAGCCCCCAGGGGGGACAGGACTACGAGCAGCACTTC. The chain joins TRBV7-3 to TRBJ2-7; 8 bases are a match to TRBD1. Germline V gene sequence: CDR1 SGHTA, CDR2 FQGTGA. The CDR3 covers 15 residues. Full variable domain (remainder filled in from reference TRBV7-3 and TRBJ2-7): GAGVSQTPSNKVTEKGKYVELRCDPISGHTALYWYRQSLGQGPEFLIYFQGTGAADDSGLPNDRFFAVRPEGSVSTLKIQRTERGDSAVYLCASSPQGGQDYEQHFGPGTRLTVT.

The genes are TRBV7-9 and TRBJ2-3, with TRBD1 as a possible D gene (5 bases). Trimming removed 1 base from V and 2 bases from J, with 10 bases in between. Germline V gene lookup returns CDR1 SEHNR and CDR2 FQNEAQ (reference sequence). The CDR3 runs to 15 residues. CDR3 DNA sequence: TGTGCCAGCAGCTTAGGCAGGGTGAACACAGATACGCAGTATTTT. As protein: CASSLGRVNTDTQYF.

This clonotype has a handful of counts. The chain uses TRBV27 and TRBJ1-2, with D possibly being TRBD1 (6 bases). CDR1 and CDR2 from the germline V gene are MNHEY and SMNVEV (reference sequence). The CDR3 runs to 13 residues. The V gene lost 6 bases and the J gene lost 4 bases, with 12 bases spanning the gap. CDR3 region: CASSHQGGYGYTF. The CDR3 bases are TGTGCCAGCAGCCACCAAGGGGGCTATGGCTACACCTTC.

This clonotype was seen at least ten times. The chain uses TRBV7-9 and TRBJ2-1, with TRBD2 matching over 13 bases. Germline CDR1 reads SEHNR; CDR2 reads FQNEAQ (reference sequence). This CDR3 region has 15 residues. The V gene end was trimmed by 6 bases and the J gene end by 9 bases; junction bases not matched to a gene: 8. CDR3 DNA sequence: TGTGCCAGCAGACAAGGGACTAGCGGGATAGGTGAGCAGTTCTTC. Protein sequence: CASRQGTSGIGEQFF.

Ten or more counts support this clonotype. V gene TRBV28 combines with J gene TRBJ2-7, with TRBD2 identical over 10 bases. The CDR3 contains 15 residues. Losses at the gene ends were 5 bases for V and 0 bases for J; bases not matched to a gene: 4. Germline loops: CDR1 MDHEN, CDR2 SYDVKM. Here the CDR3 reads CASSLGTSVSYEQYF. CDR3 nucleotide sequence: TGTGCCAGCAGTCTCGGGACTAGCGTCTCCTACGAGCAGTACTTC.

This clonotype was observed many times. The J gene is TRBJ2-3, the V gene TRBV20-1; TRBD1 aligns across 7 bases. J lost 0 bases, V lost 1 base, and 4 bases had no gene match. The CDR3 totals 15 residues. Germline CDR1 reads DFQATT; CDR2 reads SNEGSKA (reference sequence). Here the CDR3 reads CSARVGGSSTDTQYF. DNA for the CDR3: TGCAGTGCTAGAGTAGGGGGCTCTAGCACAGATACGCAGTATTTT.

This clonotype came up many times. The rearrangement joins TRBV7-9 to TRBJ2-1; D unresolved. Trimming took 2 bases from V and 8 from J, leaving 7 bases between them. The CDR3 totals 12 residues. The germline V gene has CDR1 SEHNR and CDR2 FQNEAQ (reference sequence). The CDR3 reads CASSLFGYEQFF. The CDR3 DNA follows: TGTGCCAGCAGCTTATTTGGCTATGAGCAGTTCTTC.

The chain couples TRBV30 to TRBJ1-2, with 10 bases matching TRBD1. Trimming cost V 5 bases and J 7 bases; bases outside gene matches: 7. The CDR3 runs to 13 residues. Germline CDR1 GTSNPN, CDR2 SVGIG (reference sequence). The chain's CDR3 is CAWSGTGVSGYTF. The DNA for the CDR3 is TGTGCCTGGTCCGGGACAGGGGTTTCTGGCTACACCTTC. The full variable domain, completed using reference TRBV30 and TRBJ1-2, is SQTIHQWPATLVQPVGSPLSLECTVEGTSNPNLYWYRQAAGRGLQLLFYSVGIGQISSEVPQNLSASRPQDRQFILSSKKLLLSDSGFYLCAWSGTGVSGYTFGSGTRLTVV.

This clonotype was counted at least ten times. The chain links TRBV7-8 to TRBJ2-2, with 11 bases that match TRBD2. Germline trimming cut 5 bases from V and 4 bases from J; bases unmatched to any gene: 6. The germline V gene has CDR1 SGHVS and CDR2 FQNEAQ. The CDR3 length is 16 residues. The CDR3 DNA follows: TGTGCCAGCAGCACGTTCGGACTAGCGGGCACCGGGGAGCTGTTTTTT. Residues: CASSTFGLAGTGELFF. The complete variable domain, with remaining parts taken from reference TRBV7-8 and TRBJ2-2, reads GAGVSQSPRYKVAKRGQDVALRCDPISGHVSLFWYQQALGQGPEFLTYFQNEAQLDKSGLPSDRFFAERPEGSVSTLKIQRTQQEDSAVYLCASSTFGLAGTGELFFGEGSRLTVL.

In nucleotides, the CDR3 is TGTGCCAGCAGCCAACCCGTTCGGGGGCTAGCGGTGAGGGGTCGGGAGACCCAGTACTTC. It yields the protein CASSQPVRGLAVRGRETQYF. The chain is built from TRBV12-3 or TRBV12-4 and TRBJ2-5; maybe TRBD2 (7 bases). V lost 6 bases to trimming and J lost 5 bases, with 34 bases between them. The CDR3 spans 20 residues.

For this clonotype: A single base separates this from a much larger clone, so it may be a read error. This chain links TRBV12-3 or TRBV12-4 with TRBJ2-1, with 7 bases lining up with TRBD2. This CDR3 is 16 amino acids long. The ends lost 6 bases at V and 4 bases at J; junction bases unmatched: 12. CDR3 region: CASRADVGGSYNEQFF. Written as DNA, the CDR3 is TGTGCCAGCAGGGCCGACGTGGGAGGGTCTTACAATGAGCAGTTCTTC.

Ten or more counts support this clonotype. The V call is TRBV6-1, the J call TRBJ1-4; D remains ambiguous. The length of the CDR3 is 16 residues. The V and J ends lost 5 bases and 12 bases respectively, with 25 bases between them. Germline CDR1 MNHNS, CDR2 SASEGT. The CDR3 region has the DNA TGTGCCAGCAGTAGGTTAAGCAGGCCCAATTTAAATCAACTGTTTTTT. Translation: CASSRLSRPNLNQLFF.

The chain recombines TRBV13 with TRBJ1-1; no firm D call. CDR1 and CDR2 from the germline V gene are PRHDT and FYEKMQ (reference sequence). Between the trimmed V and J ends, which lost 9 bases and 0 bases, there was a span of 11 bases. This CDR3 contains 13 residues. The CDR3 here is CASFGGMNTEAFF. In DNA, the CDR3 is TGTGCCAGTTTTGGTGGTATGAACACTGAAGCTTTCTTT.

In this sample, this clonotype turned up many times. This sequence joins TRBV7-3 and TRBJ2-1, with 13 bases that match TRBD2. The CDR3 length is 18 residues. The germline V gene encodes CDR1 SGHTA and CDR2 FQGTGA. The trim removed 3 bases at V and 0 bases at J, leaving 5 bases unmatched. The CDR3: CASSLGLAGISSYNEQFF. In nucleotides, the CDR3 is TGTGCCAGCAGCTTGGGACTAGCGGGGATTAGCTCCTACAATGAGCAGTTCTTC.

This clonotype appeared many times. Mismatch with germline at one junction end may stem from a read error. This chain uses TRBV20-1 with TRBJ2-7, with 8 bases matching TRBD1. Germline CDR1 and CDR2: DFQATT and SNEGSKA (reference sequence). CDR3 length equals 15 residues. The CDR3: CSARDGQGFSYEQYF. The CDR3 DNA reads TGCAGCGCTAGAGACGGACAGGGCTTCTCCTACGAGCAGTACTTC.

This clonotype was recorded a few times. The chain employs TRBV19 and TRBJ2-7; a weak D match, TRBD1 (6 bases). V was pared by 3 bases and J by 3 bases, with 12 bases between. The CDR3 extends over 14 amino acids. Germline V gene lookup returns CDR1 LNHDA and CDR2 SQIVND (reference sequence). The CDR3 region has the DNA TGTGCCAGTAGTATGTGGGGACACTTCTACGAGCAGTACTTC. Protein: CASSMWGHFYEQYF.

This clonotype was counted many times. The chain has TRBV28 and TRBJ2-6, with 8 bases that match TRBD1. Germline V gives CDR1 MDHEN, CDR2 SYDVKM. This CDR3 is 15 amino acids long. The V gene end was trimmed by 5 bases and the J gene end by 2 bases; junction bases not matched to a gene: 2. CDR3 in DNA: TGTGCCAGCAGTGCCAGGGGGCCTGGGGCCAACGTCCTGACTTTC. Translated: CASSARGPGANVLTF.

There are many counts of this clonotype. The chain recombines TRBV11-2 with TRBJ2-7; TRBD2 aligns across 13 bases. Germline V gene lookup returns CDR1 SGHAT and CDR2 FQNNGV. The CDR3 has 16 residues. V lost 5 bases and J lost 7; bases outside the gene matches: 11. CDR3 region: CASSPDGLAGVQEQYF. The DNA of the CDR3 is TGTGCCAGCAGCCCGGATGGACTAGCGGGAGTACAAGAGCAGTACTTC.

The CDR3: CASSPGQGAGSPLHF. The CDR3 DNA follows: TGTGCCAGCAGCCCAGGACAGGGGGCTGGATCACCCCTCCACTTT. This chain joins TRBV7-3 and TRBJ1-6, with 11 bases lining up with TRBD1. The trim removed 5 bases at V and 10 bases at J, leaving 7 bases unmatched. The CDR3 extends over 15 amino acids. Germline-derived CDR1 and CDR2 are SGHTA and FQGTGA.

The sample holds a few counts of this clonotype. The gene calls are TRBV19 and TRBJ1-1; possible D gene TRBD1, 5 bases. The CDR3 is 13 amino acids. Looked up from germline, CDR1 is LNHDA and CDR2 is SQIVND (reference sequence). With 6 bases removed from V and 6 bases from J, the gap between germline ends came to 14 bases. CDR3 coding DNA: TGTGCCAGTAGACGTTCGGGGGGGGCTGAAGCTTTCTTT. The encoded protein is CASRRSGGAEAFF.

This clonotype has a count of ten or more. V usage is TRBV28 and J usage is TRBJ2-5, with D possibly matching TRBD1 (6 bases). This CDR3 has 14 amino acids. Trimming took off 5 bases at V and 4 bases at J, with 14 bases between the two ends. Per the germline V gene, CDR1 is MDHEN and CDR2 is SYDVKM. The CDR3 here is CASSLSGVGETQYF. The CDR3 coding sequence is TGTGCCAGCAGTCTATCAGGGGTGGGAGAGACCCAGTACTTC.

The chain employs TRBV20-1 and TRBJ1-1, with 11 nucleotides matching TRBD1. J lost 7 bases, V lost 5 bases, and 18 bases had no gene match. CDR3 length equals 17 residues. Germline V lookup: CDR1 DFQATT, CDR2 SNEGSKA (reference sequence). CDR3 loop: CSARRVGGQGGSGEAFF. The CDR3 region has the DNA TGCAGTGCTCGACGGGTTGGGGGACAGGGGGGGAGCGGTGAAGCTTTCTTT.

Worth noting for this clonotype: At one boundary the junction diverges from the germline segment, which might be a read error. The chain is built from TRBV6-5 and TRBJ2-5; D is undetermined. From germline, CDR1 is MNHEY and CDR2 SVGAGI. The CDR3 runs to 14 residues. The CDR3 DNA reads TGTGCCGGCAGTTTTTATCAGACTCAAGAGACCCAGTACTTC. Residues: CAGSFYQTQETQYF.